This T cell receptor beta chain was recorded in a study of T-cell memory formation after mild COVID-19. Trimming cost V 3 bases and J 4 bases, with 15 bases left between them. From germline, CDR1 is LGHDT and CDR2 YNNKEL (reference sequence). The CDR3 runs 15 residues. This clonotype has more than one count but fewer than ten. The authors produced TCR alpha and TCR beta cDNA libraries with sample barcodes and UMIs by 5'RACE using constant-segment primers. TCRdb called the 5' RACE reads again in MiXCR, with one record for every CDR3 protein. The sample consists of hundreds of thousands of distinct CDR3 sequences, 15% to 20% of them appearing once.

The sequence was obtained from a man between 18 and 29 years old who had mild COVID-19 (a few samples of this study predate the infection). Cell type and time point are not known. V gene TRBV3-1 combines with J gene TRBJ1-1; TRBD1 might be the D (6 bases). The sequencing input was PBMCs or a T cell subset sorted from them (not recorded which). The CDR3: CASSQRSQGSTEAFF. The CDR3 DNA reads TGTGCCAGCAGCCAGCGATCACAGGGAAGCACTGAAGCTTTCTTT.